One and the same sample provided the 29 T cell receptor beta chains below, sequenced in a study of CD8+CD57+ T cells in acquired aplastic anemia. All patients picked for sequencing had shown, by flow cytometry, an expansion of CD8+CD57+ cells. Profiling of TCR beta VDJ combinations and CDR3 sequences used genomic DNA as template. TCRdb re-called the reads through MiXCR, storing one row per CDR3 protein. This table has 180,000 or so distinct CDR3 sequences, roughly 65% appearing once. Sequencing used sorted CD4+, CD8+, or CD8+CD57+ T cells (not recorded which) from PBMCs. Receptors originate from a human donor with aplastic anemia.

In its sample, this clonotype was seen once. The chain carries TRBV29-1 and TRBJ1-5, with TRBD1 matching 9 bases. Germline CDR1 and CDR2: SQVTM and ANQGSEA. V lost 4 bases, J lost 7 bases, and 2 bases stayed unmatched. The CDR3 is 12 residues long. The DNA for the CDR3 is TGCAGCGTTGGGACAGGGGAGCAGCCCCAGCATTTT. Residues: CSVGTGEQPQHF.

This clonotype was counted many times. This chain links TRBV7-9 with TRBJ2-1; no firm D call. The germline CDR1 and CDR2 sequences are SEHNR and FQNEAQ (reference sequence). V lost 4 bases and J 6 bases, leaving 10 bases between the germline ends. The CDR3 is 13 amino acids. The CDR3 sequence is CASSSRPLNEQFF. In DNA form, the CDR3 reads TGTGCCAGCAGCTCACGCCCCCTCAATGAGCAGTTCTTC.

This clonotype has only a few counts. V is TRBV6-1 and J is TRBJ2-3; D is undetermined. The CDR3 extends over 12 amino acids. Germline V gene data show CDR1 as MNHNS and CDR2 as SASEGT. Trimming cost V 3 bases and J 4 bases, with 5 bases left between them. The CDR3 loop is CASSEYSDTQYF. The CDR3 coding sequence is TGTGCCAGCAGTGAGTATTCAGATACGCAGTATTTT.

The chain couples TRBV7-2 to TRBJ2-7; D could derive from TRBD1 or TRBD2 (5 bases each). This CDR3 is 15 amino acids long. Trimming cost V 0 bases and J 0 bases, with 9 bases left between them. Germline assignment: CDR1 SGHTA and CDR2 FQGNSA. CDR3 region: CASSLAGDPSYEQYF. CDR3 coding DNA: TGTGCCAGCAGCTTAGCAGGGGACCCCTCCTACGAGCAGTACTTC. Complete variable domain (other parts from reference TRBV7-2 and TRBJ2-7): GAGVSQSPSNKVTEKGKDVELRCDPISGHTALYWYRQSLGQGLEFLIYFQGNSAPDKSGLPSDRFSAERTGGSVSTLTIQRTQQEDSAVYLCASSLAGDPSYEQYFGPGTRLTVT.

The chain is built from TRBV5-6 and TRBJ1-5; weak D call: TRBD1 (6 bases). Trimming pared 2 bases from V and 6 bases from J, leaving 15 bases between. Germline CDR1 is SGHDT and CDR2 is YYEEEE. The CDR3 is made up of 15 amino acids. The DNA for the CDR3 is TGTGCCAGCAGCTTTGGCGCAGGGGTGGGTCAGCCCCAGCATTTT. It is translated as CASSFGAGVGQPQHF.

This clonotype was picked up many times. V is TRBV10-3 and J is TRBJ2-7, with a possible D match to TRBD1 (6 bases). The length of the CDR3 is 14 residues. V was shortened by 7 bases and J by 2 bases, with 15 bases between the two germline ends. CDR1 is ENHRY and CDR2 is SYGVKD in the germline V gene. DNA of the CDR3: TGTGCCATCACCTCACAGGGTCCACCCTACGAGCAGTACTTC. Protein sequence: CAITSQGPPYEQYF.

This chain joins TRBV7-8 and TRBJ1-2, with a weak D call TRBD1 (5 bases). The CDR3 is made up of 12 amino acids. Trimming took off 5 bases at V and 3 bases at J, with 7 bases between the two ends. From germline, CDR1 is SGHVS and CDR2 FQNEAQ. The CDR3 protein is CASSQQDYGYTF. In DNA, the CDR3 is TGTGCCAGCAGCCAACAGGACTATGGCTACACCTTC. Full variable domain (missing parts from reference TRBV7-8 and TRBJ1-2): GAGVSQSPRYKVAKRGQDVALRCDPISGHVSLFWYQQALGQGPEFLTYFQNEAQLDKSGLPSDRFFAERPEGSVSTLKIQRTQQEDSAVYLCASSQQDYGYTFGSGTRLTVV.

The chain employs TRBV7-2 and TRBJ2-6; 7 positions match TRBD2. V gave up 7 bases and J gave up 0 bases; unmatched junction bases: 6. This CDR3 contains 16 residues. Germline CDR1 and CDR2: SGHTA and FQGNSA. As DNA, the CDR3 is TGTGCCAGCATCCTTAGCGGGCGCTCTGGGGCCAACGTCCTGACTTTC. Translating it yields CASILSGRSGANVLTF.

The rearrangement links TRBV11-3 to TRBJ2-7; D uncertain. The CDR3 consists of 14 residues. Germline V lookup: CDR1 SGHNT, CDR2 YENEEA. The V end lost 5 bases, the J end lost 1 base, and 12 bases lay between the germline ends. CDR3 in DNA: TGTGCCAGCAGCCCCTGGGCCGCATCCTACGAGCAGTACTTC. The encoded protein is CASSPWAASYEQYF. Full variable domain (remainder filled in from reference TRBV11-3 and TRBJ2-7): EAGVVQSPRYKIIEKKQPVAFWCNPISGHNTLYWYLQNLGQGPELLIRYENEEAVDDSQLPKDRFSAERLKGVDSTLKIQPAELGDSAVYLCASSPWAASYEQYFGPGTRLTVT.

V usage is TRBV19 and J usage is TRBJ1-5, with a possible D match to TRBD1 (6 bases). V dropped 5 bases and J dropped 1 base, with 9 bases sitting between them. Germline loops: CDR1 LNHDA, CDR2 SQIVND (reference sequence). This CDR3 has 14 amino acids. The CDR3 spells CASSVTGSNQPQHF. The DNA for the CDR3 is TGTGCCAGTAGTGTCACAGGGAGCAATCAGCCCCAGCATTTT.

J is TRBJ2-2 and V is TRBV12-3 or TRBV12-4; D is unresolved. The ends were cut back, 6 bases at V and 8 bases at J, with 7 bases in the middle. CDR3 length: 11 amino acids. CDR3: CASSRDGELFF. The CDR3 coding sequence is TGTGCCAGCAGCCGAGATGGGGAGCTGTTTTTT.

About this clonotype: A read error may be the cause here, since a much bigger clone is one base away. The rearrangement joins TRBV11-2 to TRBJ1-1; D call uncertain. This CDR3 region has 15 residues. V lost 1 base and J lost 0, with 9 bases in between. The germline gives CDR1 SGHAT, CDR2 FQNNGV. CDR3 DNA: TGTGCCAGCAGCTTAGCGTTCGGGATGAACACTGAAGCTTTCTTT. Its protein product is CASSLAFGMNTEAFF.

The V gene is TRBV6-1, the J gene TRBJ1-5; D gene ambiguous. The CDR3 loop spans 12 amino acids. CDR1 MNHNS and CDR2 SASEGT come from the germline V gene. V lost 8 bases and J lost 9, with 14 bases in between. The CDR3 nucleotides read TGTGCCAGCCTGGAGAGCGGGAGGCCCCAGCATTTT. It codes for CASLESGRPQHF.

The sample holds one count of this clonotype. The rearrangement uses TRBV12-3 or TRBV12-4 and TRBJ1-2; D is unresolved. CDR3 length: 14 residues. The germline V and J ends were trimmed by 6 bases and 8 bases, with 19 bases remaining between them. CDR3 nucleotide sequence: TGTGCCAGCAGCCCGACACCATTAATGGAGGGCTACACCTTC. Amino acids: CASSPTPLMEGYTF.

The chain combines TRBV7-9 with TRBJ1-6, with 7 positions matching TRBD1. Looked up from germline, CDR1 is SEHNR and CDR2 is FQNEAQ (reference sequence). This CDR3 is built from 14 residues. The junction had 4 bases not matched to a gene; V was cut back by 1 base and J by 10 bases. The chain's CDR3 is CASSLGQGRSPLHF. In DNA, the CDR3 is TGTGCCAGCAGCTTAGGACAGGGCCGCTCACCCCTCCACTTT.

The CDR3 nucleotides are TGTGCCATCAGTGAGACAGGAGGGAGGGTTACAGATACGCAGTATTTT. Translating gives CAISETGGRVTDTQYF. The chain employs TRBV10-3 and TRBJ2-3; TRBD2 matches at 7 bases. Trimming cost V 2 bases and J 3 bases; bases outside gene matches: 8. Germline loops: CDR1 ENHRY, CDR2 SYGVKD. The CDR3 sequence is 16 residues long.

This clonotype came up many times. J is TRBJ2-3 and V is TRBV12-3 or TRBV12-4; D ambiguous. Trimming stripped 6 bases from V and 1 base from J, with 11 bases between. This CDR3 region has 14 residues. In DNA, the CDR3 is TGTGCCAGCAGCTTGCGCTACCGCACAGATACGCAGTATTTT. Encoded protein: CASSLRYRTDTQYF.

This clonotype was detected many times. The V gene is TRBV10-2, the J gene TRBJ1-4; no clear D gene. The CDR3 totals 16 residues. Germline CDR1 is WSHSY and CDR2 is SAAADI. Between the trimmed V and J ends, which lost 7 bases and 4 bases, there was a span of 19 bases. The CDR3 protein is CASKKETLLDNEKLFF. In DNA form, the CDR3 reads TGCGCCAGCAAGAAAGAAACCCTACTTGATAATGAAAAACTGTTTTTT.

The genes are TRBV25-1 and TRBJ2-7; 8 positions agree with TRBD2. The CDR3 is 14 residues long. Trimming at V came to 7 bases and at J to 6 bases, leaving 11 bases not matched to a gene. The germline V gene has CDR1 MGHDK and CDR2 SYGVNS. The CDR3 sequence: CASTLGLAGSEQYF. For the CDR3, the DNA is TGTGCCAGCACCTTGGGGCTAGCGGGTTCCGAGCAGTACTTC.

This clonotype was recorded at least ten times. This rearrangement joins TRBV15 to TRBJ1-2; 9 nucleotides align to TRBD1. Germline CDR1 and CDR2: LNHNV and YYDKDF (reference sequence). This CDR3 has 18 amino acids. V lost 0 bases to trimming and J lost 2 bases; unmatched junction nucleotides: 10. CDR3 DNA sequence: TGTGCCACCAGCAGAGATTGGATCCCGGGACAGGGCAACTATGGCTACACCTTC. Protein sequence: CATSRDWIPGQGNYGYTF.

This clonotype was seen many times. The chain uses TRBV15 and TRBJ2-4; TRBD1 aligns across 10 bases. Germline V gene lookup returns CDR1 LNHNV and CDR2 YYDKDF (reference sequence). V shed 3 bases, J shed 9 bases, and the junction held 5 bases outside the gene matches. This CDR3 spans 14 amino acids. CDR3 bases: TGTGCCACCAGCAGCGACAGGGGGCCTAGCATTCAGTACTTC. It translates to CATSSDRGPSIQYF.

This clonotype turned up a few times. The genes are TRBV20-1 and TRBJ2-7, with 7 bases that match TRBD1. Losses at the gene ends were 0 bases for V and 6 bases for J; bases not matched to a gene: 5. The CDR3 length is 13 residues. CDR1 is DFQATT, CDR2 SNEGSKA, per germline (reference sequence). The chain's CDR3 is CSARDLGGAEQYF. In DNA, the CDR3 is TGCAGTGCTAGAGATTTAGGGGGCGCCGAGCAGTACTTC.

The table lists this clonotype with many counts. This chain links TRBV5-1 with TRBJ1-2, with D maybe TRBD1 (5 bases). The CDR3 totals 15 residues. The germline V gene has CDR1 SGHRS and CDR2 YFSETQ. Deletions cut 3 bases from V and 0 bases from J, with 12 bases between. The CDR3 region is CASSYRGLANYGYTF. CDR3 sequence (DNA): TGCGCCAGCAGCTATCGGGGGTTGGCTAACTATGGCTACACCTTC.

The V call is TRBV25-1, the J call TRBJ2-3; possible D gene TRBD2, 6 bases. The V and J ends lost 11 bases and 0 bases respectively, with 18 bases between them. This CDR3 contains 15 residues. CDR1 and CDR2 (germline): MGHDK, SYGVNS. This CDR3 is CASVEGGTSTDTQYF. DNA for the CDR3: TGTGCCTCAGTGGAGGGTGGGACTAGCACAGATACGCAGTATTTT. The complete variable domain, with remaining parts taken from reference TRBV25-1 and TRBJ2-3, reads EADIYQTPRYLVIGTGKKITLECSQTMGHDKMYWYQQDPGMELHLIHYSYGVNSTEKGDLSSESTVSRIRTEHFPLTLESARPSHTSQYLCASVEGGTSTDTQYFGPGTRLTVL.

The chain links TRBV2 to TRBJ1-3; 8 bases fit TRBD1. Per germline, CDR1 SNHLY and CDR2 FYNNEI. The CDR3 extends over 16 amino acids. Trimming at V came to 4 bases and at J to 0 bases, leaving 5 bases not matched to a gene. The CDR3, as DNA: TGTGCCAGCAGTGGGAACAGGGGGGCCTCTGGAAACACCATATATTTT. This translates into CASSGNRGASGNTIYF.

The genes are TRBV19 and TRBJ1-6; no definite D call. The V end was cut by 5 bases, the J end by 3 bases, with 8 bases between. In germline, CDR1 is LNHDA, CDR2 SQIVND (reference sequence). The CDR3 covers 14 residues. CDR3 nucleotide sequence: TGTGCCAGTAGTGCCCCGGTCTATAATTCACCCCTCCACTTT. Its protein is CASSAPVYNSPLHF.

The CDR3 DNA sequence: TGTGCCTTCTCCCGGGCGAACACTGAAGCTTTCTTT. The encoded protein is CAFSRANTEAFF. The rearrangement links TRBV5-6 to TRBJ1-1; D uncertain. Germline lookup yields CDR1 SGHDT and CDR2 YYEEEE. There are 12 residues in the CDR3. Trimming took off 10 bases at V and 1 base at J, with 11 bases between the two ends.

The chain recombines TRBV5-1 with TRBJ1-1; D is unclear. Germline assignment: CDR1 SGHRS and CDR2 YFSETQ. With 0 bases removed from V and 8 bases from J, the gap between germline ends came to 11 bases. The CDR3 is 13 residues long. CDR3 loop: CASSLVVESEAFF. The CDR3 DNA is TGCGCCAGCAGCTTGGTCGTCGAAAGCGAAGCTTTCTTT.

This rearrangement joins TRBV19 to TRBJ1-2; D not certain. V shed 6 bases and J shed 5 bases, with 10 bases lying between them. CDR1 is LNHDA and CDR2 is SQIVND in the germline V gene (reference sequence). There are 12 residues in the CDR3. The CDR3 spells CASRRNLYGYTF. The CDR3 DNA follows: TGTGCCAGTAGAAGGAATCTTTATGGCTACACCTTC.